These T cell receptor beta chains were read from a single sample in a study of T cells in Graves' hyperthyroidism and ophthalmopathy. One entry per CDR3 protein, called by TCRdb with MiXCR from the multiplex PCR reads. The data hold approximately 510,000 distinct CDR3 sequences, with less than 25% observed a single time. The sequencing sample was made of blood. The origin of the receptors is a man in his late teens or twenties with Graves' hyperthyroidism. Each CDR3 is given with its conserved first and last residue. Each record gives: V gene, J gene, D gene, clone size, CDR3 length, CDR3 DNA, CDR3 protein. The D gene is left open where the match is weak. Clone sizes are given selectively: once, few, many, or a class where the clone is expanded.

TRBV7-9	TRBJ2-5	TRBD1	-	15	TGTGCCAGCAGCTCCAGACAGGGGAGAATGGAGACCCAGTACTTC	CASSSRQGRMETQYF
TRBV2	TRBJ2-5	-	many	14	TGTGCCAGCAGTCCCGGACTTTTACAAGAGACCCAGTACTTC	CASSPGLLQETQYF
TRBV29-1	TRBJ2-7	-	many	12	TGCAGCGTCGGCAGGGGGGGAGACGAGCAGTACTTC	CSVGRGGDEQYF
TRBV18	TRBJ1-2	TRBD1	-	14	TGTGCCAGCTCACCGACAGGGGATACCTATGGCTACACCTTC	CASSPTGDTYGYTF
TRBV6-1	TRBJ2-4	TRBD2	many	14	TGTGCCAGCAGAACCATAGCGGGACAAAACATTCAGTACTTC	CASRTIAGQNIQYF
TRBV20-1	TRBJ2-5	TRBD2	few	14	TGCAGTGGCATCAGAACGGGAGGAAAAGAGACCCAGTACTTC	CSGIRTGGKETQYF
TRBV12-5	TRBJ2-7	-	many	13	TGTGCTAGTGGTTTGGGTCTAAAAGGCGAGCAGTACTTC	CASGLGLKGEQYF
TRBV13	TRBJ1-6	TRBD1	few	20	TGTGCCAGCAGCTCAGGAGACCTACAGGGGGCCCCCCCCTATAATTCACCCCTCCACTTT	CASSSGDLQGAPPYNSPLHF
TRBV15	TRBJ1-2	-	many	14	TGTGCCACTTCTTCGGGGGTTTTTCCCTATGGCTACACCTTC	CATSSGVFPYGYTF
TRBV6-5	TRBJ2-5	-	many	15	TGTGCCAGCACCCCCCCGGGCAGGGGAGCGGAGACCCAGTACTTC	CASTPPGRGAETQYF
TRBV6-1	TRBJ2-7	TRBD2	-	16	TGTGCCAGCAGAAATAGGCTAGCGGGGGGCGCCTACGAGCAGTACTTC	CASRNRLAGGAYEQYF
TRBV6-5	TRBJ1-5	-	many	14	TGTGCCAGCAGTTACTCGGGCAGGGATCAGCCCCAGCATTTT	CASSYSGRDQPQHF
TRBV20-1	TRBJ2-7	TRBD2	few	14	TGCAGTGCTCGAGGAGCGGGAGGGCCTTCCGAGCAGTACTTC	CSARGAGGPSEQYF
TRBV10-3	TRBJ1-2	-	many	15	TGTGCCATCAGTGAGTCTCTGGCTATCAACTATGGCTACACCTTC	CAISESLAINYGYTF
TRBV12-3/TRBV12-4	TRBJ2-7	-	-	16	TGTGCCAGCAGTCAGGGAATAACGCCCGGCACCTACGGGCAGTACTTC	CASSQGITPGTYGQYF
TRBV7-9	TRBJ2-2	TRBD2	few	13	TGTGCCAGCTTTAGGGAGGGCCTGAAGGAGCTGTTTTTT	CASFREGLKELFF
TRBV19	TRBJ1-5	TRBD1	many	15	TGTGCCAGTACCCTCGACAGGGAGCCCAATCAGCCCCAGCATTTT	CASTLDREPNQPQHF
TRBV28	TRBJ1-1	TRBD1	-	12	TGTGCCAGCCAAAGACAGGGCTCTGAAGCTTTCTTT	CASQRQGSEAFF
TRBV12-3/TRBV12-4	TRBJ2-5	-	many	14	TGTGCCAGCAGCCCCCCGGACCGAGGGGAGACCCAGTACTTC	CASSPPDRGETQYF
TRBV12-5	TRBJ2-5	TRBD1	few	15	TGTGCTAGTGGTCAAACGGACAGGTTCGGAGAGACCCAGTACTTC	CASGQTDRFGETQYF
TRBV7-2	TRBJ1-5	-	-	15	TGTGCCAGCAGCCCACCAGGGGATAGCAATCAGCCCCAGCATTTT	CASSPPGDSNQPQHF
TRBV2	TRBJ2-5	TRBD1	few	13	TGTGCCAGCAGTGGGGACAGGCAAGAGACCCAGTACTTC	CASSGDRQETQYF
TRBV11-2	TRBJ1-2	-	few	18	TGTGCCAGCTTCCTCCGGTCGACAGTCCAAAGGTGGAACTATGGCTACACCTTC	CASFLRSTVQRWNYGYTF
TRBV12-3/TRBV12-4	TRBJ1-2	-	-	14	TGTGCCAGCAGTTTTAGGACCGATAACTATGGCTACACCTTC	CASSFRTDNYGYTF
TRBV6-2/TRBV6-3	TRBJ1-2	-	-	13	TGTGCCAGCAGTTACGAGGCTAACTATGGCTACACCTTC	CASSYEANYGYTF
TRBV29-1	TRBJ1-2	-	-	13	TGCAGCGTCGAAGGACAACCGATCTATGGCTACACCTTC	CSVEGQPIYGYTF
TRBV11-2	TRBJ1-1	TRBD1	many	14	TGTGCCAGCAATCCGACAGGGGACGGCACTGAAGCTTTCTTT	CASNPTGDGTEAFF
TRBV5-1	TRBJ1-1	TRBD1	many	14	TGCGCCAGCAGCCAACAGGGGGCCGGCACTGAAGCTTTCTTT	CASSQQGAGTEAFF
TRBV27	TRBJ2-7	-	many	13	TGTGCCAGCAGTTTATCGAGCGGGTACGAGCAGTACTTC	CASSLSSGYEQYF
TRBV28	TRBJ1-4	TRBD1	few	14	TGTGCCAGCAGCGACAGGGTGGCTAATGAAAAACTGTTTTTT	CASSDRVANEKLFF
TRBV28	TRBJ2-7	TRBD2	many	15	TGTGCCAGCAGACCCCAGGGAGTGGGGGGGGTCGAGCAGTACTTC	CASRPQGVGGVEQYF
TRBV20-1	TRBJ1-2	-	-	14	TGCAGTGCTAGTCGAGGTTCATTTAACTATGGCTACACCTTC	CSASRGSFNYGYTF
TRBV2	TRBJ2-7	-	many	11	TGTGCCAGCAAGGAATCCTACGAGCAGTACTTC	CASKESYEQYF
TRBV27	TRBJ1-1	-	many	15	TGTGCCAGCAGTTGGCTGGCGGGGGATAACACTGAAGCTTTCTTT	CASSWLAGDNTEAFF
TRBV7-2	TRBJ2-5	-	-	14	TGTGCCAGCAGCTTAGAATCCGGGGAGGAGACCCAGTACTTC	CASSLESGEETQYF
TRBV5-4	TRBJ2-2	-	few	18	TGTGCCAGCAGCTTTCGGTTTGGCAGTCCGGTTGTCACCGGGGAGCTGTTTTTT	CASSFRFGSPVVTGELFF
TRBV11-2	TRBJ2-7	-	-	14	TGTGCCAGCAGCCCGGGACTTCGTCACTACGAGCAGTACTTC	CASSPGLRHYEQYF
TRBV6-1	TRBJ1-5	-	many	15	TGTGCCAGCACACGATCGGGACGGGACAATCAGCCCCAGCATTTT	CASTRSGRDNQPQHF
TRBV30	TRBJ1-1	-	-	14	TGTGCCTGGAGACTTCGAGGGGTTTTTACTGAAGCTTTCTTT	CAWRLRGVFTEAFF
TRBV6-5	TRBJ1-2	TRBD1	many	14	TGTGCCAGCAGACACCAAGGGGGCTACTATGGCTACACCTTC	CASRHQGGYYGYTF